This T cell receptor (beta chain) came from a study of shared clonotypes between healthy human individuals. At the level of the study: A donor's plate count was three for CD4 naive and three for CD4 memory; CD8 naive had two and CD8 memory one.

The CDR3 sequence is 11 residues long. V was clipped by 7 bases and J by 1 base, with 4 bases between them. Germline V gene data show CDR1 as MDHEN and CDR2 as SYDVKM. The study's findings and limits: Since donors were few, the genetic and exposure-history diversity represented was limited.

Only a few counts were recorded for this clone. Antigen: not known. The assay was immunoSEQ multiplex PCR, and TCRdb's table has in-frame clones only and misses some. The sample shows roughly 2 million clones, 95% of them seen only once. The chain combines TRBV28 with TRBJ1-1; D gene uncertain. The clonotype was recovered from a man between 18 and 35 years old in good health. Sequencing input: naive CD4+ T cells sorted from blood. The subset here: CD45RA+ positively selected. CDR3: CASTENTEAFF. Written as DNA, the CDR3 is TGTGCCAGCACCGAGAACACTGAAGCTTTCTTT. Full variable domain (remainder filled in from reference TRBV28 and TRBJ1-1): DVKVTQSSRYLVKRTGEKVFLECVQDMDHENMFWYRQDPGLGLRLIYFSYDVKMKEKGDIPEGYSVSREKKERFSLILESASTNQTSMYLCASTENTEAFFGQGTRLTVV.